The 11 T cell receptor beta chains below all came from one sample that was sequenced in a study of shared clonotypes between healthy human individuals. Generated by immunoSEQ multiplex PCR, the TCRdb table keeps only in-frame clones and is missing some. The table includes hundreds of thousands of clones, around 96% detected once. Naive CD8 cells lacked CD45RO, underwent positive selection for CCR7 and left out terminally differentiated effector memory CD45RA+ cells. Material for sequencing was naive CD8+ T cells sorted from blood. The source of these receptors is a woman younger than 45 in good health.

V gene TRBV2 combines with J gene TRBJ2-3; D is undetermined. The V and J ends lost 1 base and 0 bases respectively, with 8 bases between them. The CDR3 runs to 15 residues. Germline V gene sequence: CDR1 SNHLY, CDR2 FYNNEI. CDR3 residues: CASSEVGASTDTQYF. CDR3 DNA sequence: TGTGCCAGCAGTGAAGTAGGCGCTAGCACAGATACGCAGTATTTT.

Comments on this clone: This sample also contains other DNA sequences that code for the same CDR3. The chain employs TRBV28 and TRBJ2-7; D remains ambiguous. The CDR3 sequence is 12 residues long. Per the germline V gene, CDR1 is MDHEN and CDR2 is SYDVKM. The V end was cut by 2 bases, the J end by 4 bases, with 6 bases between. The CDR3 loop is CASSLTGYEQYF. The CDR3 nucleotides read TGTGCCAGCAGTTTAACCGGATACGAGCAGTACTTC.

The chain recombines TRBV5-4 with TRBJ2-7; D remains ambiguous. Germline CDR1 is SGHNT and CDR2 is YYREEE (reference sequence). The CDR3 extends over 14 amino acids. V was shortened by 4 bases and J by 0 bases, with 11 bases between the two germline ends. The CDR3 DNA follows: TGTGCCAGCAGCGGCGGTACCATCTCCTACGAGCAGTACTTC. This encodes CASSGGTISYEQYF.

This clone showed up just once. The genes are TRBV28 and TRBJ1-1; D is possibly TRBD1 (6 bases). This CDR3 spans 14 amino acids. Germline V CDR1 and CDR2: MDHEN, SYDVKM. V lost 6 bases to trimming and J lost 5 bases, with 16 bases between them. The CDR3 DNA is TGTGCCAGCAGCTCCCCGTGGGGGCAAACTGAAGCTTTCTTT. This gives the protein CASSSPWGQTEAFF. The full variable domain, its missing parts supplied by reference TRBV28 and TRBJ1-1, is DVKVTQSSRYLVKRTGEKVFLECVQDMDHENMFWYRQDPGLGLRLIYFSYDVKMKEKGDIPEGYSVSREKKERFSLILESASTNQTSMYLCASSSPWGQTEAFFGQGTRLTVV.

The chain has TRBV27 and TRBJ1-1; possible D gene TRBD1, 6 bases. Trimming removed 0 bases from V and 3 bases from J, with 20 bases in between. The CDR3 consists of 18 residues. The V gene's germline CDR1 is MNHEY and CDR2 SMNVEV (reference sequence). The CDR3 coding sequence is TGTGCCAGCAGTTTATCGATTCGTGGGGGGCGACTTCACACTGAAGCTTTCTTT. This codes for CASSLSIRGGRLHTEAFF.

The chain uses TRBV7-2 and TRBJ2-7; D may be TRBD1 or TRBD2 (5 bases each). The germline gives CDR1 SGHTA, CDR2 FQGNSA. This CDR3 has 14 residues. The ends were cut back, 6 bases at V and 1 base at J, with 13 bases in the middle. CDR3 in DNA: TGTGCCAGCAGATCCCCGGGGCTATCCTACGAGCAGTACTTC. Its translation: CASRSPGLSYEQYF.

The V gene is TRBV25-1, the J gene TRBJ2-7, with TRBD2 identical over 7 bases. The germline CDR1 and CDR2 sequences are MGHDK and SYGVNS. There are 16 residues in the CDR3. J gave up 3 bases and V 3 bases, and 11 bases lay outside the gene matches. This CDR3 reads CASSEGVGGPFYEQYF. In nucleotides, the CDR3 is TGTGCCAGCAGTGAGGGAGTGGGAGGGCCTTTCTACGAGCAGTACTTC.

The chain links TRBV29-1 to TRBJ2-4; 7 bases match TRBD1. The junction had 13 bases not matched to a gene; V was cut back by 5 bases and J by 9 bases. Germline-derived CDR1 and CDR2 are SQVTM and ANQGSEA. This CDR3 region has 14 residues. In DNA, the CDR3 is TGCAGCGTTCTAGAGGTGACAGGGCAGAGCATTCAGTACTTC. It yields the protein CSVLEVTGQSIQYF.

This chain links TRBV15 with TRBJ2-7, with D unresolved. V lost 0 bases and J 5 bases, leaving 8 bases between the germline ends. The length of the CDR3 is 13 residues. CDR1 is LNHNV and CDR2 is YYDKDF in the germline V gene (reference sequence). CDR3 nucleotides: TGTGCCACCAGCAGAGATAGGTCCGACGAGCAGTACTTC. Translated, it gives CATSRDRSDEQYF.

Remarks on this clone: In the same sample, other DNA sequences code for this CDR3. The genes are TRBV29-1 and TRBJ2-7; D is perhaps TRBD1 (6 bases). This CDR3 is 11 amino acids long. Per germline, CDR1 SQVTM and CDR2 ANQGSEA. V gave up 3 bases and J gave up 3 bases, with 6 bases separating them. DNA of the CDR3: TGCAGCGTTGAGGACAGCTACGAGCAGTACTTC. This gives the protein CSVEDSYEQYF.

The chain combines TRBV7-9 with TRBJ1-2; TRBD1 is a possible D gene (6 bases). V lost 5 bases to trimming and J lost 8 bases, with 15 bases between them. CDR1 and CDR2 (germline): SEHNR, FQNEAQ (reference sequence). This CDR3 comprises 13 residues. CDR3 nucleotide sequence: TGTGCCAGCAGCCCCGGGGACATAGGCGGCTACACCTTC. Amino acids: CASSPGDIGGYTF.